The 13 T cell receptor beta chains given below trace back to one sample, sequenced in a study of radiotherapy plus CTLA-4 blockade in lung cancer. The assay was immunoSEQ multiplex PCR, and TCRdb's table has in-frame clones only and misses some. The sample lists more than 65,000 clones, 80% to 85% seen once, with 0.65% to 0.95% in the top ten. The sample here was peripheral blood, taken from a patient treated with radiotherapy plus ipilimumab. These receptor sequences come from a human donor with non-small cell lung cancer who had stable disease on radiotherapy plus ipilimumab.

This clone was recorded once. The chain couples TRBV28 to TRBJ1-4, with a possible D match to TRBD1 (6 bases). CDR1 MDHEN and CDR2 SYDVKM come from the germline V gene. V was shortened by 5 bases and J by 7 bases, with 11 bases between the two germline ends. The CDR3 loop spans 13 amino acids. The CDR3 loop is CASSISRGEKLFF. The CDR3 DNA is TGTGCCAGCAGTATATCCAGGGGTGAAAAACTGTTTTTT. The variable domain in full, with the rest retrieved from reference TRBV28 and TRBJ1-4, is DVKVTQSSRYLVKRTGEKVFLECVQDMDHENMFWYRQDPGLGLRLIYFSYDVKMKEKGDIPEGYSVSREKKERFSLILESASTNQTSMYLCASSISRGEKLFFGSGTQLSVL.

This clone was detected only a few times. The chain combines TRBV11-3 with TRBJ1-5; D gene uncertain. Germline-derived CDR1 and CDR2 are SGHNT and YENEEA. Trimming removed 3 bases from V and 2 bases from J, with 8 bases in between. This CDR3 has 14 residues. The chain's CDR3 is CASSFGVGNQPQHF. DNA of the CDR3: TGTGCCAGCAGCTTTGGGGTTGGCAATCAGCCCCAGCATTTT.

About this clone: One junction end does not reproduce the germline sequence, and a read error may be involved. This sequence joins TRBV5-1 and TRBJ1-1; tentatively, D is TRBD1 (5 bases). The CDR3 runs 14 residues. The germline V gene has CDR1 SGHRS and CDR2 YFSETQ. The chain's CDR3 is CASSLGAGNPEAFF. DNA for the CDR3: TGCGCCAGCAGCCTCGGGGCGGGGAACCCTGAAGCTTTCTTT.

The V gene is TRBV29-1, the J gene TRBJ1-1; D remains ambiguous. The CDR3 extends over 12 amino acids. V lost 3 bases and J lost 5, with 10 bases in between. Germline-derived CDR1 and CDR2 are SQVTM and ANQGSEA. In DNA form, the CDR3 reads TGCAGCGTTGAGGTAACGGTAACTGAAGCTTTCTTT. It codes for CSVEVTVTEAFF.

This clone was observed a single time. This sequence joins TRBV14 and TRBJ1-1; tentatively, D is TRBD1 (6 bases). The germline V gene encodes CDR1 SGHDN and CDR2 FVKESK. The CDR3 extends over 16 amino acids. Trimming took off 0 bases at V and 3 bases at J, with 14 bases between the two ends. CDR3 sequence reads: CASSQEWGARYTEAFF. CDR3 nucleotides: TGTGCCAGCAGCCAAGAGTGGGGGGCCAGGTACACTGAAGCTTTCTTT.

This chain links TRBV10-3 with TRBJ2-7; TRBD1 is a possible D gene (6 bases). The V gene lost 7 bases and the J gene lost 2 bases, with 15 bases spanning the gap. The germline V gene encodes CDR1 ENHRY and CDR2 SYGVKD. The CDR3 consists of 14 residues. As DNA, the CDR3 is TGTGCCATCAAATCATCCGGGACAACCTACGAGCAGTACTTC. The encoded protein is CAIKSSGTTYEQYF.

Written as DNA, the CDR3 is TGCAGCGTTGATCCCCTAGCCAAAAACATTCAGTACTTC. It translates to CSVDPLAKNIQYF. The genes are TRBV29-1 and TRBJ2-4; D call uncertain. V was shortened by 3 bases and J by 0 bases, with 6 bases between the two germline ends. CDR1 and CDR2 (germline): SQVTM, ANQGSEA. The CDR3 is 13 amino acids. Filled out from reference TRBV29-1 and TRBJ2-4, the complete variable domain reads SAVISQKPSRDICQRGTSLTIQCQVDSQVTMMFWYRQQPGQSLTLIATANQGSEATYESGFVIDKFPISRPNLTFSTLTVSNMSPEDSSIYLCSVDPLAKNIQYFGAGTRLSVL.

This clone appeared a single time. This chain connects TRBV9 to TRBJ2-7; 8 bases are a match to TRBD2. The V and J ends lost 2 bases and 3 bases, in that order; junction bases with no gene match: 4. This CDR3 has 14 residues. Germline values: CDR1 SGDLS, CDR2 YYNGEE. This CDR3 reads CASSVVAGGYEQYF. The DNA of the CDR3 is TGTGCCAGCAGCGTGGTTGCGGGGGGCTACGAGCAGTACTTC.

DNA for the CDR3: TGTGCCTGGAGCCGAATTCTGGGGCTTCAAGGGCATTACGAGCAGTACTTC. It codes for CAWSRILGLQGHYEQYF. This chain connects TRBV30 to TRBJ2-7; D might be TRBD1 (5 bases). This CDR3 region has 17 residues. V lost 3 bases and J 4 bases, leaving 25 bases between the germline ends. Germline V gene sequence: CDR1 GTSNPN, CDR2 SVGIG (reference sequence).

This chain connects TRBV9 to TRBJ2-7; D is unclear. The CDR3 has 13 residues. The germline V and J ends were trimmed by 3 bases and 1 base, with 8 bases remaining between them. Germline-derived CDR1 and CDR2 are SGDLS and YYNGEE. Written as DNA, the CDR3 is TGTGCCAGCAGCGCGCGGTCGTCCTACGAGCAGTACTTC. Its translation: CASSARSSYEQYF.

V usage is TRBV21-1 and J usage is TRBJ2-2; the DNA was not compared with TRBD2, the D call given in the table. TRBV21-1 is shown as a pseudogene. The CDR3 is 14 amino acids. The CDR3 is CASSNSSRTGELFF. The CDR3 DNA reads as TGTGCCAGCAGCAATTCTTCGAGGACCGGGGAGCTGTTTTTT.

J is TRBJ2-1 and V is TRBV27; possible D gene TRBD2, 7 bases. The CDR3 runs 15 residues. CDR1 is MNHEY and CDR2 is SMNVEV in the germline V gene (reference sequence). The V end lost 3 bases, the J end lost 4 bases, and 13 bases lay between the germline ends. CDR3 amino acids: CASSLRGGEYNEQFF. The CDR3 DNA reads TGTGCCAGCAGTTTGAGGGGGGGCGAGTACAATGAGCAGTTCTTC.

The V gene is TRBV18, the J gene TRBJ1-1, with TRBD1 as a possible D gene (5 bases). CDR1 and CDR2 from the germline V gene are KGHSH and LQKENI. Trimming took off 2 bases at V and 4 bases at J, with 11 bases between the two ends. The CDR3 consists of 14 residues. The CDR3 nucleotides are TGTGCCAGCTCACCAAATGGGGGTGGCACTGAAGCTTTCTTT. Its translation is CASSPNGGGTEAFF.